This T cell receptor beta chain originates from a study of cytomegalovirus exposure and HLA in healthy donors. As concerns this clone: Its antigen remains unidentified.

Overall study findings and caveats: For most TCR beta V segments, an earlier analysis put the productive rate at about 87% or about 30% of the time.

V was pared by 3 bases and J by 3 bases, with 6 bases between. This CDR3 is built from 12 residues. CDR1 is MDHEN, CDR2 SYDVKM, per germline. Primers for the PCR totalled 60 Vbeta and 13 Jbeta. Profiling relied on immunoSEQ multiplex PCR, and the TCRdb table lists in-frame clones only, not all of them. The sample has 140,000 to 150,000 clones, roughly three fifths seen once. Sequencing used PBMCs. The gene calls are TRBV28 and TRBJ2-7; tentative D call: TRBD2 (6 bases). This receptor was identified in a woman in her sixties in good health and CMV-seronegative. Here the CDR3 DNA reads TGTGCCAGCAGTTTGGGGGGCTACGAGCAGTACTTC. Its protein is CASSLGGYEQYF.